The next 18 T cell receptor beta chains were all read from a single sample in a study of T cell responses to AZD1222 COVID-19 vaccine. The table came from immunoSEQ multiplex PCR; TCRdb's copy has only in-frame clones and leaves some out. The sample includes about 150,000 clones, 94% of them seen just once. The specimen was peripheral blood, collected on day 0 of AZD1222 vaccination. Source of these receptors: an adult in good health.

Only a few counts were recorded for this clone. This chain uses TRBV15 with TRBJ1-5; perhaps TRBD1 as D (5 bases). The V gene lost 0 bases and the J gene lost 5 bases, with 11 bases spanning the gap. CDR1 is LNHNV, CDR2 YYDKDF, per germline (reference sequence). CDR3 length: 15 amino acids. This chain's CDR3 is CATSRDSQAHQPQHF. In DNA form, the CDR3 reads TGTGCCACCAGCAGAGACTCACAGGCCCATCAGCCCCAGCATTTT.

The chain couples TRBV3-1 (or the pseudogene TRBV3-2) to TRBJ1-6, with a tentative D call TRBD1 (6 bases). V was trimmed by 6 bases and J by 12 bases, leaving 9 bases between them. Germline V gene data show CDR1 as LGHDT and CDR2 as YNNKEL (reference sequence). The CDR3 loop spans 11 amino acids. CDR3 loop: CASRAQGPLHF. DNA for the CDR3: TGTGCCAGCAGAGCACAGGGACCCCTCCACTTT.

This clone was counted a single time. The V gene is TRBV7-9, the J gene TRBJ2-1, with D unresolved. From germline, CDR1 is SEHNR and CDR2 FQNEAQ (reference sequence). The V and J ends lost 5 bases and 5 bases respectively, with 16 bases between them. The CDR3 has 15 residues. The CDR3 protein is CASSRVRVSNNEQFF. In DNA, the CDR3 is TGTGCCAGCAGCCGCGTAAGGGTATCGAACAATGAGCAGTTCTTC.

The chain employs TRBV19 and TRBJ1-5, with D maybe TRBD1 (5 bases). Germline CDR1 is LNHDA and CDR2 is SQIVND (reference sequence). The V end was cut by 7 bases, the J end by 1 base, with 11 bases between. The CDR3 consists of 14 residues. DNA for the CDR3: TGTGCCAGTACTTACAGGAGAAGCAATCAGCCCCAGCATTTT. Its protein is CASTYRRSNQPQHF.

The chain uses TRBV7-9 and TRBJ1-5; a possible D gene is TRBD1 (5 bases). The length of the CDR3 is 12 residues. The V and J ends lost 11 bases and 3 bases respectively, with 11 bases between them. Looked up from germline, CDR1 is SEHNR and CDR2 is FQNEAQ (reference sequence). CDR3 in amino acids: CAGGTDNQPQHF. CDR3 sequence (DNA): TGTGCCGGCGGGACGGACAATCAGCCCCAGCATTTT.

This clone was counted a few times. The rearrangement links TRBV19 to TRBJ1-2, with TRBD1 matching over 7 bases. From germline, CDR1 is LNHDA and CDR2 SQIVND (reference sequence). The V segment lost 8 bases and the J segment 0 bases; nucleotides outside the gene matches: 3. CDR3 length: 13 residues. The CDR3 sequence is CASATGTNYGYTF. In DNA form, the CDR3 reads TGTGCCAGTGCGACAGGGACTAACTATGGCTACACCTTC.

The rearrangement links TRBV2 to TRBJ2-1; D possibly uses TRBD1 or TRBD2 (5 bases each). The CDR3 covers 14 residues. Germline CDR1 and CDR2: SNHLY and FYNNEI. V lost 8 bases and J lost 1, with 12 bases in between. Here the CDR3 reads CASGGDQSYNEQFF. The CDR3 region has the DNA TGTGCCAGCGGTGGGGACCAATCCTACAATGAGCAGTTCTTC.

V gene TRBV4-1 combines with J gene TRBJ2-2; D call uncertain. V was pared by 4 bases and J by 0 bases, with 12 bases between. This CDR3 has 16 amino acids. Germline CDR1 reads MGHRA; CDR2 reads YSYEKL. The CDR3 DNA reads TGCGCCAGCAGCCCCCCGGGCAGACCGAACACCGGGGAGCTGTTTTTT. Its protein is CASSPPGRPNTGELFF.

The rearrangement uses TRBV5-5 and TRBJ2-7; 9 positions agree with TRBD1. Germline V CDR1 and CDR2: SGHKS, YYEKEE (reference sequence). CDR3 length equals 17 residues. Losses at the gene ends were 4 bases for V and 0 bases for J; bases not matched to a gene: 11. The CDR3 nucleotides read TGTGCCAGCAGCGGCGGGACAGGGAAGTTTAGCTCCTACGAGCAGTACGTC. This sequence encodes CASSGGTGKFSSYEQYV.

V gene TRBV6-5 combines with J gene TRBJ2-1; 9 nucleotides match TRBD2. V shed 6 bases and J 8 bases; nucleotides not matched to a gene: 11. There are 15 residues in the CDR3. CDR1 and CDR2 from the germline V gene are MNHEY and SVGAGI. DNA of the CDR3: TGTGCCAGCAGCCAGACTAGCGGTACCTCGGATGAGCAGTTCTTC. Translation gives CASSQTSGTSDEQFF.

The chain has TRBV6-2 or TRBV6-3 and TRBJ1-2; D not resolved. From germline, CDR1 is MNHEY and CDR2 SVGEGT. Trimming removed 4 bases from V and 7 bases from J, with 10 bases in between. CDR3 size: 12 residues. The CDR3 spells CASSWRGSGYTF. The CDR3, as DNA: TGTGCCAGCAGTTGGCGAGGTAGTGGCTACACCTTC.

The CDR3 bases are TGTGCCAGCAGCTTGGAAGCGGGAGGGCTTAACGAGCAGTACGTC. It translates to CASSLEAGGLNEQYV. This chain links TRBV5-4 with TRBJ2-7, with 10 bases identical to TRBD2. CDR1 and CDR2 from the germline V gene are SGHNT and YYREEE (reference sequence). V shed 0 bases and J 5 bases; nucleotides not matched to a gene: 5. The CDR3 covers 15 residues.

Here the CDR3 reads CASSQETAINSAYGYTF. CDR3 coding DNA: TGCGCCAGCAGCCAAGAAACAGCCATCAACTCGGCCTATGGCTACACCTTC. The chain has TRBV4-1 and TRBJ1-2, with D unresolved. Germline V lookup: CDR1 MGHRA, CDR2 YSYEKL. The CDR3 spans 17 residues. Trimming left V 0 bases short and J 4 bases short, with 18 bases between.

J is TRBJ1-2 and V is TRBV19; no definite D call. The CDR3 extends over 13 amino acids. With 4 bases removed from V and 1 base from J, the gap between germline ends came to 7 bases. Germline loops: CDR1 LNHDA, CDR2 SQIVND (reference sequence). The DNA of the CDR3 is TGTGCCAGTAGTACCCAAGGTAACTATGGCTACACCTTC. This gives the protein CASSTQGNYGYTF.

The rearrangement uses TRBV12-5 and TRBJ2-3; 16 nucleotides align to TRBD2. The CDR3 consists of 17 residues. J was trimmed by 3 bases and V by 6 bases; bases with no gene match: 6. Germline CDR1 is LGHNT and CDR2 is FRNRAP. The CDR3 loop is CASGGTSGGVFTDTQYF. In DNA, the CDR3 is TGTGCTAGTGGCGGGACTAGCGGGGGGGTCTTTACAGATACGCAGTATTTT. The entire variable domain, with the rest obtained from reference TRBV12-5 and TRBJ2-3, is as follows: DARVTQTPRHKVTEMGQEVTMRCQPILGHNTVFWYRQTMMQGLELLAYFRNRAPLDDSGMPKDRFSAEMPDATLATLKIQPSEPRDSAVYFCASGGTSGGVFTDTQYFGPGTRLTVL.

The V and J genes are TRBV19 and TRBJ2-7; 9 nucleotides agree with TRBD1. The V gene end was trimmed by 6 bases and the J gene end by 7 bases; junction bases not matched to a gene: 7. The CDR3 sequence is 13 residues long. Germline-derived CDR1 and CDR2 are LNHDA and SQIVND (reference sequence). The CDR3 DNA follows: TGTGCCAGTAGCCCGGGACAGGGCTTTGAGCAGTACGTC. It encodes CASSPGQGFEQYV.

This CDR3 reads CATVAGGLYNEQFF. For the CDR3, the DNA is TGTGCCACCGTAGCGGGGGGGCTGTACAATGAGCAGTTCTTC. This chain uses TRBV19 with TRBJ2-1; TRBD2 matches 11 bases. Looked up from germline, CDR1 is LNHDA and CDR2 is SQIVND (reference sequence). With V trimmed by 10 bases and J by 4 bases, 6 bases remained unmatched. The CDR3 is 14 residues long.

The chain combines TRBV25-1 with TRBJ1-2; 7 nucleotides match TRBD1. CDR1 and CDR2 (germline): MGHDK, SYGVNS. CDR3 length equals 13 residues. The V segment lost 5 bases and the J segment 10 bases; nucleotides outside the gene matches: 10. Here the CDR3 DNA reads TGTGCCAGCAGTTCTGGGACAGCTATTTTCTACACCTTC. Its translation: CASSSGTAIFYTF.